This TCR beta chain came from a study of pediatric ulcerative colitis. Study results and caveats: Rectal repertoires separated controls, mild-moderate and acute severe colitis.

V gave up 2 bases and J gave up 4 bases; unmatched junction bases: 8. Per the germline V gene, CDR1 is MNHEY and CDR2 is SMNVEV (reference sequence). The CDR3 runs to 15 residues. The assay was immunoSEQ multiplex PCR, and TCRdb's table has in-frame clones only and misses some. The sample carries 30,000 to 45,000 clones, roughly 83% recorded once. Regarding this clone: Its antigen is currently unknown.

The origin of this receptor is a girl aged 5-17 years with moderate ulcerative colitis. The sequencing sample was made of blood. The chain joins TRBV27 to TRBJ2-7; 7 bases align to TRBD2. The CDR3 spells CASSLRASGAYEQYF. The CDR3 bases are TGTGCCAGCAGTTTAAGGGCTAGCGGCGCATACGAGCAGTACTTC.